The next 24 T cell receptor beta chains were all read from a single sample in a study of T cell responses to AZD1222 COVID-19 vaccine. Sequencing used immunoSEQ multiplex PCR; TCRdb keeps in-frame clones, though not all of them. This sample carries roughly 130,000 clones, approximately 90% of them seen once, and the ten largest clones take just over 5.5%. The sample here was peripheral blood, taken on day 0 of AZD1222 vaccination. The receptors stem from an adult in good health.

The J gene is TRBJ1-1, the V gene TRBV6-5; perhaps TRBD1 as D (5 bases). The CDR3 contains 14 residues. V was clipped by 3 bases and J by 4 bases, with 12 bases between them. The germline gives CDR1 MNHEY, CDR2 SVGAGI. CDR3 region: CASSYFGGGTEAFF. Here the CDR3 DNA reads TGTGCCAGCAGTTATTTTGGGGGAGGCACTGAAGCTTTCTTT.

The rearrangement uses TRBV19 and TRBJ1-5; D possibly corresponds to TRBD1 (5 bases). V dropped 3 bases and J dropped 0 bases, with 12 bases sitting between them. The CDR3 sequence is 16 residues long. Germline CDR1 LNHDA, CDR2 SQIVND (reference sequence). CDR3 residues: CASSIKQDNSNQPQHF. Here the CDR3 DNA reads TGTGCCAGTAGTATTAAACAGGACAATAGCAATCAGCCCCAGCATTTT.

The chain has TRBV28 and TRBJ2-2, with D maybe TRBD1 (6 bases). CDR1 is MDHEN and CDR2 is SYDVKM in the germline V gene. Trimming stripped 5 bases from V and 4 bases from J, with 11 bases between. The CDR3 loop spans 14 amino acids. The CDR3 bases are TGTGCCAGCAGTCCCTGGACAGTCACCGGGGAGCTGTTTTTT. Translated: CASSPWTVTGELFF.

This clone was detected once. V usage is TRBV9 and J usage is TRBJ2-5; D might be TRBD2 (5 bases). Per the germline V gene, CDR1 is SGDLS and CDR2 is YYNGEE. This CDR3 region has 16 residues. Trimming took off 4 bases at V and 3 bases at J, with 19 bases between the two ends. The CDR3 region has the DNA TGTGCCAGCAGCCCTCCGCTTGACCCCGGGGAAGAGACCCAGTACTTC. It yields the protein CASSPPLDPGEETQYF.

CDR3 coding DNA: TGTGCCAGCAGTTACTCCAGGCGGAACACTGAAGCTTTCTTT. Its protein is CASSYSRRNTEAFF. This sequence joins TRBV6-2 or TRBV6-3 and TRBJ1-1; no definite D call. V lost 0 bases and J lost 1, with 6 bases in between. The CDR3 runs to 14 residues. CDR1 and CDR2 from the germline V gene are MNHEY and SVGEGT.

The chain combines TRBV13 with TRBJ2-1; D could derive from TRBD1 or TRBD2 (5 bases each). The CDR3 loop spans 16 amino acids. V dropped 5 bases and J dropped 5 bases, with 19 bases sitting between them. The germline V gene has CDR1 PRHDT and CDR2 FYEKMQ (reference sequence). The CDR3 nucleotides are TGTGCCAGCAGCCCCCCCCCGGGACGCGATAACAATGAGCAGTTCTTC. Its protein is CASSPPPGRDNNEQFF.

The rearrangement joins TRBV28 to TRBJ1-1, with 7 bases aligning to TRBD1. The CDR3 contains 15 residues. The J segment lost 1 base and the V segment lost 6 bases, leaving 8 bases of the junction unmatched. Germline V gene data show CDR1 as MDHEN and CDR2 as SYDVKM. CDR3 residues: CASRPTGEANTEAFF. The CDR3 DNA reads TGTGCCAGCAGGCCTACAGGGGAAGCGAACACTGAAGCTTTCTTT. The full variable domain, in which reference TRBV28 and TRBJ1-1 provide the parts outside the CDR3, is DVKVTQSSRYLVKRTGEKVFLECVQDMDHENMFWYRQDPGLGLRLIYFSYDVKMKEKGDIPEGYSVSREKKERFSLILESASTNQTSMYLCASRPTGEANTEAFFGQGTRLTVV.

The chain is built from TRBV6-5 and TRBJ2-7; 7 bases are shared with TRBD1. The V and J ends lost 6 bases and 3 bases, in that order; junction bases with no gene match: 11. CDR3 size: 15 residues. The V gene's germline CDR1 is MNHEY and CDR2 SVGAGI. CDR3 nucleotide sequence: TGTGCCAGCAGACGTAACCGGGACAGATTCTACGAGCAGTACTTC. This codes for CASRRNRDRFYEQYF.

The chain links TRBV9 to TRBJ1-2; possible D gene TRBD1, 5 bases. The CDR3 is made up of 15 amino acids. Germline V lookup: CDR1 SGDLS, CDR2 YYNGEE. Trimming removed 4 bases at V and 6 bases at J, with 19 bases between. CDR3 sequence reads: CASSLGTWEGDGYTF. The CDR3 DNA reads as TGTGCCAGCAGCTTAGGGACGTGGGAGGGTGATGGCTACACCTTC.

The rearrangement joins TRBV9 to TRBJ2-7; tentatively, D is TRBD2 (6 bases). This CDR3 contains 15 residues. Deletions cut 0 bases from V and 0 bases from J, with 10 bases between. The germline gives CDR1 SGDLS, CDR2 YYNGEE. As DNA, the CDR3 is TGTGCCAGCAGCGTAGCTGGGACTGCCTCCTACGAGCAGTACTTC. Its translation is CASSVAGTASYEQYF.

This chain links TRBV29-1 with TRBJ1-2, with D maybe TRBD1 (5 bases). The CDR3 extends over 11 amino acids. V gave up 3 bases and J gave up 8 bases, with 10 bases separating them. Germline V gene sequence: CDR1 SQVTM, CDR2 ANQGSEA. In nucleotides, the CDR3 is TGCAGCGTTGATCAGGGCCACGGCTACACCTTC. Its protein product is CSVDQGHGYTF.

The chain is built from TRBV20-1 and TRBJ1-1, with D tentatively TRBD1 (5 bases). This CDR3 comprises 14 residues. Germline V CDR1 and CDR2: DFQATT, SNEGSKA (reference sequence). Trimming took 3 bases from V and 0 from J, leaving 11 bases between them. As DNA, the CDR3 is TGCAGTGCTAGTCAGGGAAGTTTGAACACTGAAGCTTTCTTT. It codes for CSASQGSLNTEAFF.

V usage is TRBV4-1 and J usage is TRBJ2-1; D gene uncertain. Germline CDR1 MGHRA, CDR2 YSYEKL. This CDR3 spans 11 amino acids. The V end lost 5 bases, the J end lost 8 bases, and 7 bases lay between the germline ends. Written as DNA, the CDR3 is TGCGCCAGCAGCATACGGCATGAGCAGTTCTTC. Residues: CASSIRHEQFF.

This clone was counted only a few times. The gene calls are TRBV5-4 and TRBJ1-1; D remains unclear. Per germline, CDR1 SGHNT and CDR2 YYREEE (reference sequence). This CDR3 has 14 amino acids. The V and J ends lost 0 bases and 2 bases respectively, with 8 bases between them. CDR3 amino acids: CASSLVGINTEAFF. For the CDR3, the DNA is TGTGCCAGCAGCTTGGTAGGGATTAACACTGAAGCTTTCTTT.

V gene TRBV28 combines with J gene TRBJ2-5, with a tentative D call TRBD1 (5 bases). The CDR3 runs 14 residues. Germline lookup yields CDR1 MDHEN and CDR2 SYDVKM. V lost 5 bases and J lost 4, with 14 bases in between. The CDR3 reads CASSITTQGETQYF. DNA for the CDR3: TGTGCCAGCAGTATAACCACCCAGGGAGAGACCCAGTACTTC.

The chain combines TRBV7-2 with TRBJ2-6; no definite D call. The V and J ends lost 2 bases and 4 bases respectively, with 12 bases between them. The CDR3 has 16 amino acids. Germline V gene data show CDR1 as SGHTA and CDR2 as FQGNSA. CDR3 nucleotide sequence: TGTGCCAGCAGCTTATATTTGAGGACGGGGGCCAACGTCCTGACTTTC. Encoded protein: CASSLYLRTGANVLTF. The whole variable domain, remainder taken from reference TRBV7-2 and TRBJ2-6, is GAGVSQSPSNKVTEKGKDVELRCDPISGHTALYWYRQSLGQGLEFLIYFQGNSAPDKSGLPSDRFSAERTGGSVSTLTIQRTQQEDSAVYLCASSLYLRTGANVLTFGAGSRLTVL.

The chain is built from TRBV15 and TRBJ2-2; weak D call: TRBD2 (6 bases). V was pared by 5 bases and J by 6 bases, with 10 bases between. This CDR3 has 13 residues. Germline V lookup: CDR1 LNHNV, CDR2 YYDKDF (reference sequence). The CDR3 reads CATSAASAGELFF. The CDR3 DNA is TGTGCCACCAGCGCCGCTAGCGCCGGGGAGCTGTTTTTT.

J is TRBJ2-7 and V is TRBV27, with D perhaps matching TRBD1 (6 bases). CDR3 length equals 15 residues. Per the germline V gene, CDR1 is MNHEY and CDR2 is SMNVEV (reference sequence). Trimming cost V 6 bases and J 0 bases, with 15 bases left between them. CDR3 coding DNA: TGTGCCAGCAGCCTCGGGACACCTTTCTCCTACGAGCAGTACTTC. As protein: CASSLGTPFSYEQYF.

The chain joins TRBV29-1 to TRBJ2-7; 11 bases align to TRBD1. Germline V gene sequence: CDR1 SQVTM, CDR2 ANQGSEA. This CDR3 region has 13 residues. Trimming removed 8 bases from V and 5 bases from J; junction bases left unmatched: 8. This CDR3 is CSTRGDRGNEQYF. CDR3 in DNA: TGCAGCACCCGGGGGGACAGGGGGAACGAGCAGTACTTC.

The V gene is TRBV30, the J gene TRBJ1-1; the D is unclear. From germline, CDR1 is GTSNPN and CDR2 SVGIG (reference sequence). Trimming removed 1 base from V and 4 bases from J, with 10 bases in between. The CDR3 is 13 amino acids. The CDR3 DNA reads as TGTGCCTGGAGTGAAAGATCGGGCACTGAAGCTTTCTTT. It is translated as CAWSERSGTEAFF.

This rearrangement joins TRBV12-3 or TRBV12-4 to TRBJ2-3, with TRBD2 as a possible D gene (6 bases). The V gene lost 3 bases and the J gene lost 4 bases, with 8 bases spanning the gap. This CDR3 is built from 13 residues. CDR3 sequence (DNA): TGTGCCAGCAGTTTCGGGAGTTCAGATACGCAGTATTTT. Its protein product is CASSFGSSDTQYF.

The chain carries TRBV7-9 and TRBJ1-5; D is unresolved. Trimming left V 8 bases short and J 5 bases short, with 10 bases between. CDR3 length: 12 amino acids. CDR1 is SEHNR, CDR2 FQNEAQ, per germline (reference sequence). CDR3 region: CASGLRDQPQHF. The CDR3, as DNA: TGTGCCAGCGGGCTAAGGGATCAGCCCCAGCATTTT.

In the case of this clone: A clone one base away is much larger, so this may be a read error. V and J are TRBV27 and TRBJ2-3; D is unresolved. V shed 5 bases and J shed 6 bases, with 12 bases lying between them. In germline, CDR1 is MNHEY, CDR2 SMNVEV (reference sequence). This CDR3 is 13 amino acids long. Here the CDR3 DNA reads TGTGCCAGCAGTCCAACTGGCGAGGATACGCAGTATTTT. This translates into CASSPTGEDTQYF.

This clone was observed once. Here the CDR3 DNA reads TGTGCCACCAGTAACCCCCAAGAGACCCAGTACTTC. It codes for CATSNPQETQYF. The V and J genes are TRBV24-1 and TRBJ2-5; D call uncertain. V was clipped by 6 bases and J by 1 base, with 5 bases between them. The CDR3 has 12 residues. Looked up from germline, CDR1 is KGHDR and CDR2 is SFDVKD.